The clone carrying this T cell receptor (beta chain) was counted ten times or more. The data belong to a study of CD8+ T cells in alopecia areata. Study-wide context: Patients remained on tofacitinib for 6 to 18 months and then went 6 months without it.

Investigators isolated RNA and reverse transcribed it into cDNA to act as the sequencing template. Measured with immunoSEQ multiplex PCR; TCRdb has only the in-frame clones, and not every one. Among roughly 150,000 clones listed, 87% were seen once. This clonotype was sampled from a human donor with alopecia areata. The sample here was CD8+ T cells sorted from blood, taken at week 0.

CDR3 amino acids: CAISEGGWRYEQYF. In nucleotides, the CDR3 is TGTGCCATCAGTGAGGGAGGCTGGCGGTACGAGCAGTACTTC. This chain connects TRBV10-3 to TRBJ2-7; tentative D call: TRBD2 (5 bases). V lost 2 bases and J 4 bases, leaving 12 bases between the germline ends. The CDR3 contains 14 residues. CDR1 ENHRY and CDR2 SYGVKD come from the germline V gene.